These 25 T cell receptor beta chains share one sample of origin, sequenced in a study of shared clonotypes between healthy human individuals. Method: immunoSEQ multiplex PCR; TCRdb's copy keeps in-frame clones and lacks some. The sample holds around 700,000 clones, roughly 78% seen once. Sequencing was performed on memory CD4+ T cells sorted from blood. Subset given: CD45RA-negative fraction. The receptors shown here come from a woman in her thirties in good health.

The chain carries TRBV5-1 and TRBJ1-1; 8 positions agree with TRBD1. Germline CDR1 is SGHRS and CDR2 is YFSETQ. Trimming removed 4 bases from V and 1 base from J; junction bases left unmatched: 9. CDR3 length equals 16 residues. The CDR3 sequence is CASSPTGQETNTEAFF. CDR3 DNA: TGCGCCAGCAGCCCGACGGGACAGGAAACGAACACTGAAGCTTTCTTT.

This clone was detected once. This chain joins TRBV9 and TRBJ2-5, with a tentative D call TRBD2 (6 bases). The CDR3 runs 14 residues. The germline V gene encodes CDR1 SGDLS and CDR2 YYNGEE. Between the trimmed V and J ends, which lost 4 bases and 3 bases, there was a span of 13 bases. The CDR3 DNA is TGTGCCAGCAGCCCCCGGGGGATTGAAGAGACCCAGTACTTC. It codes for CASSPRGIEETQYF.

V is TRBV7-3 and J is TRBJ2-1, with D perhaps matching TRBD2 (6 bases). Trimming removed 0 bases from V and 7 bases from J, with 10 bases in between. Germline assignment: CDR1 SGHTA and CDR2 FQGTGA. The CDR3 runs to 14 residues. Here the CDR3 DNA reads TGTGCCAGCAGCTTAACAGGCGGGAAAAATGAGCAGTTCTTC. Its translation is CASSLTGGKNEQFF.

The chain has TRBV9 and TRBJ1-4, with D possibly being TRBD1 (5 bases). V shed 0 bases and J shed 5 bases, with 5 bases lying between them. The CDR3 is 13 residues long. In germline, CDR1 is SGDLS, CDR2 YYNGEE. The CDR3 DNA reads TGTGCCAGCAGCGTAGGGGGGAATGAAAAACTGTTTTTT. Translating gives CASSVGGNEKLFF.

This sequence joins TRBV28 and TRBJ2-1, with a weak D call TRBD2 (5 bases). The V end was cut by 6 bases, the J end by 7 bases, with 19 bases between. The CDR3 is made up of 15 amino acids. Germline V gene lookup returns CDR1 MDHEN and CDR2 SYDVKM. This CDR3 reads CASRHQTRGRNEQFF. CDR3 DNA sequence: TGTGCCAGCAGACACCAGACCCGAGGGCGTAATGAGCAGTTCTTC.

This clone occurred a few times. This CDR3 is also generated by other DNA sequences in the sample. This chain joins TRBV11-2 and TRBJ2-7; the D gene is possibly TRBD2 (6 bases). Trimming shortened V by 0 bases and J by 4 bases, and 10 bases separated the two germline ends. Germline V lookup: CDR1 SGHAT, CDR2 FQNNGV. The CDR3 spans 14 residues. The chain's CDR3 is CASSLELAAYEQYF. DNA of the CDR3: TGTGCCAGCAGCTTAGAACTAGCAGCATACGAGCAGTACTTC.

The table lists this clone with a count of one. This chain links TRBV11-2 with TRBJ2-3; D is possibly TRBD2 (5 bases). Germline lookup yields CDR1 SGHAT and CDR2 FQNNGV. V lost 3 bases to trimming and J lost 6 bases, with 16 bases between them. This CDR3 comprises 15 residues. The CDR3 region is CASSLAVLEADTQYF. The CDR3 DNA reads TGTGCCAGCAGCTTGGCCGTACTAGAGGCTGATACGCAGTATTTT. Complete variable domain (other parts from reference TRBV11-2 and TRBJ2-3): EAGVAQSPRYKIIEKRQSVAFWCNPISGHATLYWYQQILGQGPKLLIQFQNNGVVDDSQLPKDRFSAERLKGVDSTLKIQPAKLEDSAVYLCASSLAVLEADTQYFGPGTRLTVL.

The chain is built from TRBV5-1 and TRBJ2-7, with unresolved D. Trimming stripped 5 bases from V and 0 bases from J, with 12 bases between. This CDR3 is 14 amino acids long. Per the germline V gene, CDR1 is SGHRS and CDR2 is YFSETQ. CDR3 in amino acids: CASSPGPISYEQYF. The CDR3 nucleotides read TGCGCCAGCAGTCCCGGGCCTATCTCCTACGAGCAGTACTTC.

V and J are TRBV11-2 and TRBJ1-6, with TRBD1 as a possible D gene (6 bases). In germline, CDR1 is SGHAT, CDR2 FQNNGV. CDR3 size: 17 residues. V lost 4 bases and J lost 0, with 13 bases in between. DNA for the CDR3: TGTGCCAGCAGCTCGGAAGGGGGGAGCTCCTATAATTCACCCCTCCACTTT. This gives the protein CASSSEGGSSYNSPLHF.

The J gene is TRBJ2-3, the V gene TRBV6-4; the D gene could be TRBD1 or TRBD2 (5 bases each). The CDR3 runs to 15 residues. The germline V and J ends were trimmed by 4 bases and 0 bases, with 11 bases remaining between them. In germline, CDR1 is MRHNA, CDR2 SNTAGT. Written as DNA, the CDR3 is TGTGCCAGCAGTGGGGACGCTACTAGCACAGATACGCAGTATTTT. The encoded protein is CASSGDATSTDTQYF.

In the case of this clone: Other nucleotide sequences in the sample specify the same CDR3. This chain links TRBV6-5 with TRBJ1-2; weak D call: TRBD1 (6 bases). In germline, CDR1 is MNHEY, CDR2 SVGAGI. The CDR3 extends over 12 amino acids. V lost 6 bases and J lost 5, with 10 bases in between. The CDR3 sequence: CASRSQGYGYTF. The CDR3 coding sequence is TGTGCCAGCAGATCACAGGGATATGGCTACACCTTC.

This clone was detected only a few times. The V call is TRBV30, the J call TRBJ2-5; a weak D match, TRBD1 (6 bases). The germline CDR1 and CDR2 sequences are GTSNPN and SVGIG (reference sequence). With 1 base removed from V and 5 bases from J, the gap between germline ends came to 11 bases. This CDR3 has 13 residues. As DNA, the CDR3 is TGTGCCTGGAGTGGGACAGCCCGGGAGACCCAGTACTTC. Its protein product is CAWSGTARETQYF.

As DNA, the CDR3 is TGTGCCAGTAGTCCAATCGGGCAGGGTCTCTACGAGCAGTACTTC. Residues: CASSPIGQGLYEQYF. V is TRBV19 and J is TRBJ2-7; D is possibly TRBD1 (5 bases). The length of the CDR3 is 15 residues. The germline CDR1 and CDR2 sequences are LNHDA and SQIVND (reference sequence). Trimming pared 5 bases from V and 3 bases from J, leaving 17 bases between.

With regard to this clone: This could be a read error, since a much larger clone is one nucleotide away. The V and J genes are TRBV6-5 and TRBJ2-7; D uncertain. The germline V and J ends were trimmed by 5 bases and 4 bases, with 6 bases remaining between them. Germline CDR1 and CDR2: MNHEY and SVGAGI. This CDR3 spans 11 amino acids. CDR3 sequence reads: CASSDFYEQYF. CDR3 DNA: TGTGCCAGCAGTGATTTTTACGAGCAGTACTTC.

This clone was seen a handful of times. CDR3 in amino acids: CASSVVPSGANVLTF. DNA for the CDR3: TGTGCCAGCAGCGTAGTTCCATCTGGGGCCAACGTCCTGACTTTC. The chain employs TRBV9 and TRBJ2-6; D is ambiguous. V lost 0 bases and J 1 base, leaving 5 bases between the germline ends. Germline values: CDR1 SGDLS, CDR2 YYNGEE. The CDR3 sequence is 15 residues long.

This chain uses TRBV30 with TRBJ2-6; no reliable D call. This CDR3 is built from 13 residues. Germline-derived CDR1 and CDR2 are GTSNPN and SVGIG (reference sequence). Trimming left V 7 bases short and J 0 bases short, with 7 bases between. The CDR3 DNA sequence: TGTGCCTTCGGCTTCTCTGGGGCCAACGTCCTGACTTTC. Its protein product is CAFGFSGANVLTF.

This clone was detected ten times or more. J is TRBJ2-7 and V is TRBV7-2, with D possibly being TRBD2 (6 bases). In germline, CDR1 is SGHTA, CDR2 FQGNSA. This CDR3 has 12 residues. The V and J ends lost 8 bases and 4 bases respectively, with 12 bases between them. The CDR3 nucleotides are TGTGCCAGCGCCCTGGGGGGTTACGAGCAGTACTTC. Translated: CASALGGYEQYF.

V and J are TRBV19 and TRBJ2-1; 9 positions agree with TRBD2. Germline assignment: CDR1 LNHDA and CDR2 SQIVND (reference sequence). Losses at the gene ends were 8 bases for V and 5 bases for J; bases not matched to a gene: 19. This CDR3 is built from 18 residues. The CDR3: CASCDILIAGACDNEQFF. In nucleotides, the CDR3 is TGTGCCAGTTGCGACATCCTCATAGCGGGAGCGTGCGACAATGAGCAGTTCTTC.

With respect to this clone: Other DNA sequences from this sample encode an identical CDR3 as well. The rearrangement uses TRBV19 and TRBJ2-7, with 9 bases lining up with TRBD1. With V trimmed by 4 bases and J by 4 bases, 5 bases remained unmatched. This CDR3 has 14 amino acids. Germline CDR1 is LNHDA and CDR2 is SQIVND (reference sequence). CDR3 nucleotide sequence: TGTGCCAGTAGTACAGGGACAGGGCGGTACGAGCAGTACTTC. It specifies CASSTGTGRYEQYF.

The rearrangement joins TRBV7-8 to TRBJ2-5; 7 bases fit TRBD1. The CDR3 extends over 13 amino acids. The germline V gene encodes CDR1 SGHVS and CDR2 FQNEAQ. Unmatched junction bases numbered 11, after V lost 5 bases and J lost 11 bases. CDR3 bases: TGTGCCAGCAGCCCAAGGGACAGCCTGGAGCAGTACTTC. Translated: CASSPRDSLEQYF.

This clone was detected only a few times. A much larger clone sits a single nucleotide away, making a read error possible. The chain joins TRBV5-1 to TRBJ2-5; D is unresolved. Trimming removed 3 bases at V and 0 bases at J, with 0 bases between. The germline V gene has CDR1 SGHRS and CDR2 YFSETQ. The CDR3 covers 11 residues. CDR3 in amino acids: CASSYQETQYF. CDR3 in DNA: TGCGCCAGCAGCTACCAAGAGACCCAGTACTTC.

V gene TRBV2 combines with J gene TRBJ2-1; no clear D gene. Trimming left V 6 bases short and J 1 base short, with 13 bases between. CDR1 and CDR2 from the germline V gene are SNHLY and FYNNEI. The CDR3 runs to 15 residues. The CDR3 nucleotides are TGTGCCAGCAGGCCTGAGGTGGGGTCCTACAATGAGCAGTTCTTC. Its protein product is CASRPEVGSYNEQFF.

This clone was seen more than once but under ten times. V and J are TRBV30 and TRBJ2-2; tentatively, D is TRBD2 (6 bases). This CDR3 is built from 20 residues. Per the germline V gene, CDR1 is GTSNPN and CDR2 is SVGIG (reference sequence). Deletions cut 7 bases from V and 0 bases from J, with 30 bases between. The CDR3 nucleotides read TGTGCCTTAATCCCTTATTCGCGGGGTTTACGAAAATCGAACACCGGGGAGCTGTTTTTT. Translated: CALIPYSRGLRKSNTGELFF.

In its sample, this clone was seen once. V gene TRBV5-4 combines with J gene TRBJ2-5, with 14 bases identical to TRBD2. The CDR3 consists of 16 residues. Trimming took 2 bases from V and 5 from J; bases not matched to a gene: 5. CDR1 is SGHNT and CDR2 is YYREEE in the germline V gene (reference sequence). The CDR3 here is CASSLRLAGGRETQYF. The CDR3, as DNA: TGTGCCAGCAGCTTACGACTAGCGGGAGGGCGGGAGACCCAGTACTTC.

This clone has just a few counts. This sequence joins TRBV11-2 and TRBJ1-2, with unresolved D. The germline gives CDR1 SGHAT, CDR2 FQNNGV. The CDR3 length is 8 residues. The germline V and J ends were trimmed by 9 bases and 6 bases, with 2 bases remaining between them. CDR3 sequence (DNA): TGTGCCAGGGATGGCTACACCTTC. This codes for CARDGYTF.